Listed below are T cell receptor beta chains from one sample, sequenced in a study of glioma-infiltrating T cells. TCRdb reprocessed the multiplex PCR reads with MiXCR, giving one entry per CDR3 protein. The repertoire holds 44,000 or so distinct CDR3 sequences, with 20% to 25% as singletons. The source material was glioma tissue, nonneoplastic brain tissue, or PBMCs (not recorded which). The receptors originated from a human donor with low-grade glioma or glioblastoma, undergoing nonglioma brain surgery, or in good health (not recorded which). Each CDR3 is given with its conserved first and last residue. Fields, in order: V gene, clone size, D gene, J gene, CDR3 DNA, CDR3 protein. The D gene is left open where the match is weak. Clone size is not always given. Where it is, it says once, few, many or a class for expanded clones.

V gene: TRBV28; clone size: many; D gene: TRBD1; J gene: TRBJ2-7; CDR3 DNA: TGTGCCAGCAGTTTGACAGGGCGCCCTTTGGACGAGCAGTACTTC; CDR3 protein: CASSLTGRPLDEQYF
V gene: TRBV20-1; clone size: many; D gene: NA; J gene: TRBJ1-6; CDR3 DNA: TGCAGTGCCACACACCAGGGGAATTCACCCCTCCACTTT; CDR3 protein: CSATHQGNSPLHF
V gene: TRBV6-6; clone size: many; D gene: TRBD1; J gene: TRBJ2-7; CDR3 DNA: TGTGCCAGCAGTTACTCACCTATCGGACAGGAGACCTACGAGCAGTACTTC; CDR3 protein: CASSYSPIGQETYEQYF
V gene: TRBV4-1; clone size: NA; D gene: NA; J gene: TRBJ1-5; CDR3 DNA: TGCGCCAGCAGCCAAGATAGGGAAAAGGTTGGCAATCAGCCCCAGCACTTT; CDR3 protein: CASSQDREKVGNQPQHF
V gene: TRBV27; clone size: NA; D gene: NA; J gene: TRBJ1-1; CDR3 DNA: TGTGCCAGCAGCTTGAGACAGGCCCCGAACACTGAAGCTTTCTTT; CDR3 protein: CASSLRQAPNTEAFF
V gene: TRBV12-3/TRBV12-4; clone size: few; D gene: NA; J gene: TRBJ2-1; CDR3 DNA: TGTGCCAGCAGTCCCGGGGACTTCTACAATGAGCAGTTCTTC; CDR3 protein: CASSPGDFYNEQFF
V gene: TRBV3-1; clone size: NA; D gene: TRBD1; J gene: TRBJ1-1; CDR3 DNA: TGTGCCAGCAGCCGCGACAGGGGTCGAAACACTGAAGCTTTCTTT; CDR3 protein: CASSRDRGRNTEAFF
V gene: TRBV20-1; clone size: many; D gene: NA; J gene: TRBJ2-5; CDR3 DNA: TGCAGTGCTGTAGACAGGAGGGAGACCCAGTACTTC; CDR3 protein: CSAVDRRETQYF
V gene: TRBV5-1; clone size: many; D gene: NA; J gene: TRBJ1-1; CDR3 DNA: TGCGCCAGCAGATATGACGGCATGAACACTGAAGCTTTCTTT; CDR3 protein: CASRYDGMNTEAFF
V gene: TRBV2; clone size: many; D gene: NA; J gene: TRBJ1-5; CDR3 DNA: TGTGCCAGCAGTGACGAAGAAGTTAGGGGGGGCAATCAGCCCCAGCATTTT; CDR3 protein: CASSDEEVRGGNQPQHF
V gene: TRBV2; clone size: many; D gene: TRBD1; J gene: TRBJ2-3; CDR3 DNA: TGTGCCAGCAGGCGCCGGGACAGGGGGACAGATACGCAGTATTTT; CDR3 protein: CASRRRDRGTDTQYF
V gene: TRBV4-1; clone size: NA; D gene: TRBD1; J gene: TRBJ2-6; CDR3 DNA: TGCGCCAGCAGCCAAGGGACAGGTCTCTCTGGGGCCAACGTCCTGGCTTTC; CDR3 protein: CASSQGTGLSGANVLAF
V gene: TRBV28; clone size: few; D gene: NA; J gene: TRBJ2-3; CDR3 DNA: TGTGCCCGCAGTGTGGGGACAGATACGCAGTATTTT; CDR3 protein: CARSVGTDTQYF
V gene: TRBV6-6; clone size: NA; D gene: NA; J gene: TRBJ1-1; CDR3 DNA: TGTGCCAGCAGTTATGGGCGGGGCAATGAAGCTCTCTTT; CDR3 protein: CASSYGRGNEALF
V gene: TRBV27; clone size: NA; D gene: TRBD2; J gene: TRBJ2-3; CDR3 DNA: TGTGCCAGCATTTTAGCGGGGACCACAGATACGCAGTATTTT; CDR3 protein: CASILAGTTDTQYF
V gene: TRBV10-3; clone size: many; D gene: TRBD1; J gene: TRBJ1-6; CDR3 DNA: TGTGCCATTGGACAGGGTTCTGCCCCCCTCCACTTT; CDR3 protein: CAIGQGSAPLHF
V gene: TRBV12-3/TRBV12-4; clone size: many; D gene: NA; J gene: TRBJ1-5; CDR3 DNA: TGTGCCAGCAGTCCGGGCGGGGAGCACAATCAGCCCCAGCATTTT; CDR3 protein: CASSPGGEHNQPQHF
V gene: TRBV9; clone size: NA; D gene: TRBD1; J gene: TRBJ2-7; CDR3 DNA: TGTGCCAGCAGCGTAGATGGAACAGGGGGATCGGGCGAGCAGTACTTC; CDR3 protein: CASSVDGTGGSGEQYF
V gene: TRBV7-2; clone size: many; D gene: NA; J gene: TRBJ2-5; CDR3 DNA: TGTGCCAGCAGGAACGGGGCTAGCGATTCAGAGACCCAGTACTTC; CDR3 protein: CASRNGASDSETQYF
V gene: TRBV10-3; clone size: many; D gene: NA; J gene: TRBJ2-3; CDR3 DNA: TGTGCCACCAAGGACTCTCGGGATACGCAGTATTTT; CDR3 protein: CATKDSRDTQYF
V gene: TRBV12-3/TRBV12-4; clone size: few; D gene: TRBD2; J gene: TRBJ2-3; CDR3 DNA: TGTGCCAGCAGTTCCTGGGGGGGGGGTAGCACAGATACGCAGTATTTT; CDR3 protein: CASSSWGGGSTDTQYF
V gene: TRBV10-2; clone size: many; D gene: NA; J gene: TRBJ1-2; CDR3 DNA: TGCGCCAGCAACCCGACAACGGGGGGCTATGGCTACACCTTC; CDR3 protein: CASNPTTGGYGYTF
V gene: TRBV10-2; clone size: NA; D gene: NA; J gene: TRBJ2-2; CDR3 DNA: TGCGCCAGCTTAACCGACAGGTGGAACACCGGGGAGCTGTTTTTT; CDR3 protein: CASLTDRWNTGELFF
V gene: TRBV18; clone size: many; D gene: NA; J gene: TRBJ1-2; CDR3 DNA: TGTGCCAGCTCACCAAGCACAGGCCGAGCTAACTATGGCTACACCTTC; CDR3 protein: CASSPSTGRANYGYTF
V gene: TRBV6-2/TRBV6-3; clone size: many; D gene: TRBD1; J gene: TRBJ1-3; CDR3 DNA: TGTGCCAGCACCAGGGGGCCCACCTCTGGAAACACCATATATTTT; CDR3 protein: CASTRGPTSGNTIYF
V gene: TRBV20-1; clone size: NA; D gene: NA; J gene: TRBJ1-2; CDR3 DNA: TGCAGTGGTCTAGAGGCGCGGTATGGCTACACCTTC; CDR3 protein: CSGLEARYGYTF
V gene: TRBV7-9; clone size: medium-sized; D gene: NA; J gene: TRBJ2-7; CDR3 DNA: TGTGCCAGCATGCGTTCCGAGGCCTACGAGCAGTACTTC; CDR3 protein: CASMRSEAYEQYF
V gene: TRBV2; clone size: many; D gene: NA; J gene: TRBJ2-7; CDR3 DNA: TGTGCCAGCAGTCCCCTCAGGGGAGGCCTTCCCTACGAGCAGTACTTC; CDR3 protein: CASSPLRGGLPYEQYF
V gene: TRBV12-3/TRBV12-4; clone size: NA; D gene: NA; J gene: TRBJ1-1; CDR3 DNA: TGTGCCAGCACCGACAGGAGAATAGATGCCACTGAAGCTTTCTTT; CDR3 protein: CASTDRRIDATEAFF
V gene: TRBV9; clone size: NA; D gene: NA; J gene: TRBJ1-6; CDR3 DNA: TGTGCCAGCAGCCCCCAGACAGACGATTTCCCCCTCCACTTT; CDR3 protein: CASSPQTDDFPLHF
V gene: TRBV29-1; clone size: few; D gene: TRBD1; J gene: TRBJ2-7; CDR3 DNA: TGCAGCGTGTCCCGGGACAGGGTTCCCTACGAGCAGTACTTC; CDR3 protein: CSVSRDRVPYEQYF
V gene: TRBV5-1; clone size: many; D gene: NA; J gene: TRBJ1-6; CDR3 DNA: TGCGCCAGCAGCAGGAAAAGCTCCTATAATTCACCCCTCCACTTT; CDR3 protein: CASSRKSSYNSPLHF
V gene: TRBV28; clone size: NA; D gene: NA; J gene: TRBJ2-1; CDR3 DNA: TGTGCCATCAGTGCCCACACGAGCTCCTATAATGAGCAGTTCTTC; CDR3 protein: CAISAHTSSYNEQFF
V gene: TRBV6-6; clone size: many; D gene: TRBD2; J gene: TRBJ2-1; CDR3 DNA: TGTGCCAGCAGTTACCACAGCGGGGCCTCCTACAATGAGCAGTTCTTC; CDR3 protein: CASSYHSGASYNEQFF
V gene: TRBV7-2; clone size: many; D gene: TRBD2; J gene: TRBJ2-1; CDR3 DNA: TGTGCCAGCAGCTTAGATCCTAGCGGGAGGGATGAGCAGTTCTTC; CDR3 protein: CASSLDPSGRDEQFF
V gene: TRBV28; clone size: many; D gene: NA; J gene: TRBJ1-2; CDR3 DNA: TGTGCCAGCAGTTTTTACGGGCCGAACTATGGCTACACCTTC; CDR3 protein: CASSFYGPNYGYTF
V gene: TRBV4-1; clone size: many; D gene: NA; J gene: TRBJ1-3; CDR3 DNA: TGCGCCAGCAGCCAAGATTCCCAGGACAGTTACAGAAACACCATATATTTT; CDR3 protein: CASSQDSQDSYRNTIYF
V gene: TRBV28; clone size: many; D gene: TRBD1; J gene: TRBJ2-7; CDR3 DNA: TGTGCCAGCAGTTTACCTCCCGGGACAGGAGGGGGCTACGAGCAGTACTTC; CDR3 protein: CASSLPPGTGGGYEQYF
V gene: TRBV19; clone size: once; D gene: TRBD2; J gene: TRBJ2-1; CDR3 DNA: TGTGCCAGTAGTAGGGAGCGGGGGTCCTACAATGAGCAGTCCTTC; CDR3 protein: CASSRERGSYNEQSF
V gene: TRBV28; clone size: many; D gene: NA; J gene: TRBJ2-7; CDR3 DNA: TGTGCCAGCAGTTTAACAGGCCCCTACGAGCAGTACTTC; CDR3 protein: CASSLTGPYEQYF
V gene: TRBV28; clone size: NA; D gene: TRBD1; J gene: TRBJ1-1; CDR3 DNA: TGTGCCAGCAGTTCGTACCCACAGGGGGCACAGAACACTGAAGCTTTCTTC; CDR3 protein: CASSSYPQGAQNTEAFF
V gene: TRBV29-1; clone size: few; D gene: NA; J gene: TRBJ2-1; CDR3 DNA: TGCAGCGTTGTAACCTACTTGGGGCCGTTCTTC; CDR3 protein: CSVVTYLGPFF
V gene: TRBV11-2; clone size: few; D gene: TRBD1; J gene: TRBJ2-7; CDR3 DNA: TGTGCCAGCAGCCTAAAACCGGGACAGGGACATTACGAGCAGTACTTC; CDR3 protein: CASSLKPGQGHYEQYF
V gene: TRBV4-1; clone size: many; D gene: NA; J gene: TRBJ2-3; CDR3 DNA: TGCGCCAGCAGCCGCCTGGGGCCGCTACCGGCAAGCACAGATACGCAGTATTTT; CDR3 protein: CASSRLGPLPASTDTQYF
V gene: TRBV13; clone size: few; D gene: TRBD2; J gene: TRBJ2-7; CDR3 DNA: TGTGCCAGCCGACTAGCGGGAGGTTCGGGCGAGCAGTACTTC; CDR3 protein: CASRLAGGSGEQYF
V gene: TRBV28; clone size: many; D gene: NA; J gene: TRBJ1-5; CDR3 DNA: TGTGCCAGCAGTTGGCAGGGGACAAGGCATTTT; CDR3 protein: CASSWQGTRHF
V gene: TRBV12-5; clone size: many; D gene: NA; J gene: TRBJ2-3; CDR3 DNA: TGTGCTAGTGGTCCCCAGTGGGATACGCAGTATTTT; CDR3 protein: CASGPQWDTQYF
V gene: TRBV6-5; clone size: once; D gene: TRBD1; J gene: TRBJ1-6; CDR3 DNA: TGTGCCGGCAGTGAGCAGGGGGGAAATTCACCCCTCCACTTT; CDR3 protein: CAGSEQGGNSPLHF
V gene: TRBV5-4; clone size: many; D gene: NA; J gene: TRBJ2-7; CDR3 DNA: TGTGCCAGCAGCTCGACAGGTACCTACGAGCAGTACTTC; CDR3 protein: CASSSTGTYEQYF
V gene: TRBV28; clone size: medium-sized; D gene: NA; J gene: TRBJ1-1; CDR3 DNA: TGTGCCAGCAGTTTAGGTGTGGCCTCGACTGAAGCTTTCTTT; CDR3 protein: CASSLGVASTEAFF